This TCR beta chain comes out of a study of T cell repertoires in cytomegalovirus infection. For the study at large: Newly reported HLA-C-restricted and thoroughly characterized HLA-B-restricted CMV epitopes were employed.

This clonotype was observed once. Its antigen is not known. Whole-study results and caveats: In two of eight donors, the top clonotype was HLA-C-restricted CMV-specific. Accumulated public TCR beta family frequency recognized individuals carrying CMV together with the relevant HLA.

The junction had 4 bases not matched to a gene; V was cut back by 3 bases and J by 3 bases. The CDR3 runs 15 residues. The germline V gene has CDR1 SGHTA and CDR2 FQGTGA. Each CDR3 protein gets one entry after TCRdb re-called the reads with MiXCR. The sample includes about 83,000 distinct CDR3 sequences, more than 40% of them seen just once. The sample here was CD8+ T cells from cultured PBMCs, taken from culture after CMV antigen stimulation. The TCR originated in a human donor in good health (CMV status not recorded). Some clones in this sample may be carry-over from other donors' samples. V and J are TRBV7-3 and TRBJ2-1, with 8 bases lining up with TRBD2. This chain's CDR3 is CASSFGGGLYNEQFF. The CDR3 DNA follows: TGTGCCAGCAGCTTCGGGGGGGGGCTCTACAATGAGCAGTTCTTC.